The clone carrying this TCR beta chain was detected ten times or more. The target antigen is unknown. Researchers took RNA transcripts and amplified the TCR beta CDR3 regions from them. TCR CDR3 underwent first-round RT-PCR with the HTBI primer set. TCRdb re-analysed the multiplex PCR reads in MiXCR, keeping a single row per CDR3 protein. The sample carries under 350,000 distinct CDR3 sequences, roughly 14% recorded once. Clinical symptoms, serum thyroxine, TRAb, thyroid ultrasound and orbital computed tomography informed diagnoses. It was approximately 9.4 ml of fresh peripheral blood that supplied the PBMCs. Germline CDR1 is SGHDN and CDR2 is FVKESK. V was cut by 1 base and J by 6 bases, with 12 bases left in between. CDR3 length: 14 residues. These data are taken from a study of T cells in Graves' hyperthyroidism and ophthalmopathy. Study-level findings and limits: For ophthalmopathy, model prediction preceded onset by a median about 6.4 months. Most thyroid-expanded clonotypes above 0.001 were also found in blood.

The specimen sequenced was blood. The V call is TRBV14, the J call TRBJ1-1; maybe TRBD1 (5 bases). The clonotype comes from a woman under 40 with Graves' hyperthyroidism that later progressed to Graves' ophthalmopathy. The chain's CDR3 is CASSQVTGDPEAFF. The CDR3 coding sequence is TGTGCCAGCAGCCAAGTTACGGGGGACCCTGAAGCTTTCTTT.